The entry below describes one T cell receptor beta chain. Its antigen is unknown. The data stem from a study of T cell responses to AZD1222 COVID-19 vaccine. Study conclusions and caveats: Across the whole spike, CD4 TCRs peaked at regions 160-218 and 743-854. Donors were chiefly white British, with a greater number of females, and clonal diversity was perhaps underestimated.

Assay: immunoSEQ multiplex PCR; the TCRdb copy retains only in-frame clones and omits some. This sample carries approximately 130,000 clones, around 80% of them seen once, and the ten largest clones take approximately 26%. The length of the CDR3 is 15 residues. Trimming removed 0 bases at V and 5 bases at J, with 13 bases between. Looked up from germline, CDR1 is SGHAT and CDR2 is FQNNGV. Pooled in the analysis were second doses at about 4 or about 12 weeks. V is TRBV11-2 and J is TRBJ1-2; weak D call: TRBD1 (5 bases). The sample was peripheral blood, taken 28 days after the second AZD1222 dose. The receptor's source is an adult who received the AZD1222 COVID-19 vaccine. CDR3 region: CASSLDSAGRYGYTF. The CDR3 DNA sequence: TGTGCCAGCAGCTTAGATTCCGCAGGGAGGTATGGCTACACCTTC.